The clone carrying this T cell receptor beta chain was seen a few times. Its antigen is undetermined. This CDR3 is 15 amino acids long. Germline CDR1 reads MNHNY; CDR2 reads SVGAGI (reference sequence). The V segment lost 4 bases and the J segment 7 bases; nucleotides outside the gene matches: 10. This sample is drawn from a study of early T cells in non-severe SARS-CoV-2 infection. Looking at the study overall: Whole-blood bulk RNA, unsorted, was sequenced, and chains were unpaired. Notes on the study in general: Matching against VDJdb likely underestimated virus-specific expansions, favoring anti-spike CD8.

Individual cDNA molecules were tagged with unique molecular identifiers. TCRdb used MiXCR to reprocess the 5' RACE reads, holding one entry per CDR3 protein. The data hold tens of thousands of distinct CDR3 sequences, with 11% to 15% observed a single time. This chain uses TRBV6-6 with TRBJ2-1, with 7 nucleotides matching TRBD1. The sequenced material came from whole blood. This TCR was recovered from an adult who was a healthcare worker with PCR-confirmed SARS-CoV-2 infection or an uninfected control (not recorded which). CDR3 sequence (DNA): TGTGCCAGCAGTTGGCGACAGGGATCGCGGAATGAGCAGTTCTTC. It codes for CASSWRQGSRNEQFF.